The sequence of this TCR beta chain was determined in a study of OX40 agonist ivuxolimab in advanced cancers. The germline V gene has CDR1 ENHRY and CDR2 SYGVKD. There are 13 residues in the CDR3. The trim removed 10 bases at V and 8 bases at J, leaving 8 bases unmatched. The data were produced by immunoSEQ multiplex PCR, yet TCRdb's version contains in-frame clones alone and is incomplete. Among tens of thousands of clones listed, nearly 90% were seen once. The starting material was CD4+ or CD8+ T cells sorted from blood, obtained in a trial of the OX40 agonist ivuxolimab. The sequence derives from an adult with an advanced solid tumor such as melanoma, head and neck, liver or kidney cancer. The chain carries TRBV10-3 and TRBJ1-4; TRBD1 matches 9 bases. CDR3 protein: CATTGGEGEKLFF. CDR3 DNA: TGTGCCACAACAGGGGGCGAAGGAGAAAAACTGTTTTTT.